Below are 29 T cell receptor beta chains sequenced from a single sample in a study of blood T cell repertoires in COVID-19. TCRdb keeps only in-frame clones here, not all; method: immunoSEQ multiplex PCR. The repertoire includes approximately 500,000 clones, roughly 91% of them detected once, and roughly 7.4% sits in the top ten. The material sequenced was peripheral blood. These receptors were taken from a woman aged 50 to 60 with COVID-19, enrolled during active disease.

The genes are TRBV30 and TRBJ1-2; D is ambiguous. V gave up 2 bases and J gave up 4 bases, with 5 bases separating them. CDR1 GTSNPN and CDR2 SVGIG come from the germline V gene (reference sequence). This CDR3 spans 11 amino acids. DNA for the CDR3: TGTGCCTGGAGTACTAGCTATGGCTACACCTTC. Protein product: CAWSTSYGYTF.

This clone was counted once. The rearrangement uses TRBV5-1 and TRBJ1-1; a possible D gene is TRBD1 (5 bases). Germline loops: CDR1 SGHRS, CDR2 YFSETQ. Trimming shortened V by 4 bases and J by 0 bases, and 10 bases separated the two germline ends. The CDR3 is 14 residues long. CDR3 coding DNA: TGCGCCAGCAGCGCGGGACTGCTGAACACTGAAGCTTTCTTT. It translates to CASSAGLLNTEAFF.

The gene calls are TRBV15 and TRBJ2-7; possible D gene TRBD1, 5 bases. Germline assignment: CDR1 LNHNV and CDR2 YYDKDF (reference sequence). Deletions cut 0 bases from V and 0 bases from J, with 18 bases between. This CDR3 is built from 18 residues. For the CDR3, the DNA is TGTGCCACCAGCAGAGATCTGCATGACAGCCGGAGCTCCTACGAGCAGTACTTC. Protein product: CATSRDLHDSRSSYEQYF.

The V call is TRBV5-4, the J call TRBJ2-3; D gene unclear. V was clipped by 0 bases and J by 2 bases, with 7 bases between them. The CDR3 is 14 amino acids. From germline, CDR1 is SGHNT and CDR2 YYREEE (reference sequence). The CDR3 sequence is CASSLDFITDTQYF. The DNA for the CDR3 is TGTGCCAGCAGCTTGGACTTTATCACAGATACGCAGTATTTT.

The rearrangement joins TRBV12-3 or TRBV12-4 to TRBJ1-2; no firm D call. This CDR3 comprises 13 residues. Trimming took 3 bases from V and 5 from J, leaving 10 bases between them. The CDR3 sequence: CASSFGRVYGYTF. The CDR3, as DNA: TGTGCCAGCAGTTTCGGGAGGGTATATGGCTACACCTTC.

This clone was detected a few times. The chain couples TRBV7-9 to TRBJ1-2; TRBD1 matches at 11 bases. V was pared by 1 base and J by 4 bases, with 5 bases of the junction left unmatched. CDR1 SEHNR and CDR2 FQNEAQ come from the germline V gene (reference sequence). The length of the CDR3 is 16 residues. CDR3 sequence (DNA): TGTGCCAGCAGCTTAGAGTTGGGACAGGGGGGCTATGGCTACACCTTC. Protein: CASSLELGQGGYGYTF.

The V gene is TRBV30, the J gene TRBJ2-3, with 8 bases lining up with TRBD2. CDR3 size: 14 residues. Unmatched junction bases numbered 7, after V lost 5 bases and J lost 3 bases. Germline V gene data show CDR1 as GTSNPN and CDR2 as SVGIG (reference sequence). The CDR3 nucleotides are TGTGCCTGGTTTCGCGGGGGGCAGACAGATACGCAGTATTTT. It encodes CAWFRGGQTDTQYF.

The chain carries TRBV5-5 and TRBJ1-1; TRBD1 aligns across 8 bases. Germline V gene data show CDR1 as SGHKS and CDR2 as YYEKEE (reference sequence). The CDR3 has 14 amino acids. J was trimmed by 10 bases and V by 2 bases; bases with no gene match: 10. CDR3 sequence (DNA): TGTGCCAGCAGCTTTTCCGGGACAGGCGAGCGAGCTTTCTTT. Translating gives CASSFSGTGERAFF.

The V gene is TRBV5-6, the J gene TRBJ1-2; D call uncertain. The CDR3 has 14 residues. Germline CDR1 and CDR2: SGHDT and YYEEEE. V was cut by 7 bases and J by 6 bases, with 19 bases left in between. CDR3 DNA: TGTGCCAGCCATCCTGGACCCGGCGGGAATGGCTACACCTTC. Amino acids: CASHPGPGGNGYTF.

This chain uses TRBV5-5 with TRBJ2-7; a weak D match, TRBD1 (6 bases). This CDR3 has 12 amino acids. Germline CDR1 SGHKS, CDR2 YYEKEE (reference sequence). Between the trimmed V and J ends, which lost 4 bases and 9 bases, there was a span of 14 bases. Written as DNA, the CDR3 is TGTGCCAGCAGCCAACCGGACAGAGGGCAGTACTTC. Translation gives CASSQPDRGQYF.

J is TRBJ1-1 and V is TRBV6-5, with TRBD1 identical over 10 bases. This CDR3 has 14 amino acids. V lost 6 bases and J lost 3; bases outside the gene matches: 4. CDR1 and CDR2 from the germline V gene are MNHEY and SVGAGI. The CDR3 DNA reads TGTGCCAGCAGCCAAGGACAGGGGGACACTGAAGCTTTCTTT. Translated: CASSQGQGDTEAFF.

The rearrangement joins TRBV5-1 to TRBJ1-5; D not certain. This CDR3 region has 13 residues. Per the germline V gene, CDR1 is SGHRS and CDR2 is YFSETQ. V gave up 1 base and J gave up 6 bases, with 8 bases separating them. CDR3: CASSLWGGQPQHF. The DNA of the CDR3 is TGCGCCAGCAGCTTGTGGGGAGGTCAGCCCCAGCATTTT.

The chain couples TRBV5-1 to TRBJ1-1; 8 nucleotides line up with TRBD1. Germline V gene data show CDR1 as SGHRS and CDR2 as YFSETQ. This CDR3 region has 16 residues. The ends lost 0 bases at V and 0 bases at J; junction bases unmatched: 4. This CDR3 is CASSLASGGLNTEAFF. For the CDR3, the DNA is TGCGCCAGCAGCTTGGCGTCAGGGGGCTTGAACACTGAAGCTTTCTTT. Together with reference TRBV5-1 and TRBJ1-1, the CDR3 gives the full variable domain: KAGVTQTPRYLIKTRGQQVTLSCSPISGHRSVSWYQQTPGQGLQFLFEYFSETQRNKGNFPGRFSGRQFSNSRSEMNVSTLELGDSALYLCASSLASGGLNTEAFFGQGTRLTVV.

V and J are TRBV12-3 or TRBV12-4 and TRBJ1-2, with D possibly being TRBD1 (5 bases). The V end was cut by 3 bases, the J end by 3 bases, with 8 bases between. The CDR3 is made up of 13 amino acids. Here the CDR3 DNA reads TGTGCCAGCAGTTTCGAGACAGACTATGGCTACACCTTC. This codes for CASSFETDYGYTF.

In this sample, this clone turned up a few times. The CDR3 DNA reads as TGTGCCAGTACGGGGGGGGCTAGTGGGTCCCTCGGTGAGCAGTTCTTC. Protein product: CASTGGASGSLGEQFF. The V and J genes are TRBV19 and TRBJ2-1, with 8 bases fitting TRBD2. CDR3 length: 16 amino acids. Germline CDR1 reads LNHDA; CDR2 reads SQIVND (reference sequence). J gave up 9 bases and V 7 bases, and 17 bases lay outside the gene matches.

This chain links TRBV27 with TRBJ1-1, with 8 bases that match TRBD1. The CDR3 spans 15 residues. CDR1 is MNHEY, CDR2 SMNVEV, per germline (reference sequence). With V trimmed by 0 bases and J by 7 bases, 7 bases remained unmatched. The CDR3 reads CASSLSVPGQVEAFF. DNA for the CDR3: TGTGCCAGCAGTTTATCGGTCCCGGGACAGGTTGAAGCTTTCTTT.

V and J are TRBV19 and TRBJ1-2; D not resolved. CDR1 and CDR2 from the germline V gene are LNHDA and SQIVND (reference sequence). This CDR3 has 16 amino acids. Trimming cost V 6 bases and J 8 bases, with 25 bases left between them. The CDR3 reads CASSLRRSRDLEGYTF. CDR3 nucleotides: TGTGCCAGTAGCCTACGGCGGTCAAGAGATTTGGAGGGCTACACCTTC.

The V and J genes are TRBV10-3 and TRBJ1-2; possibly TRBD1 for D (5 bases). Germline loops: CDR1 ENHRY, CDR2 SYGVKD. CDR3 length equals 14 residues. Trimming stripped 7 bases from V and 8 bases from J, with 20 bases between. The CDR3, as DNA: TGTGCCATCAAAATGGCGGCGGAAGGGGTCGGCTACACCTTC. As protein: CAIKMAAEGVGYTF.

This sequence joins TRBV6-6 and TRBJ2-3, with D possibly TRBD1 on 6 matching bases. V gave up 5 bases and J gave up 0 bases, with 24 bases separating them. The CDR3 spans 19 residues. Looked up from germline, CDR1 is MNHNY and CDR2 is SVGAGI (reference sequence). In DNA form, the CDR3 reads TGTGCCAGCAGTCCCGTGACAGGTTACTCTTCCTCTAGCACAGATACGCAGTATTTT. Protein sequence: CASSPVTGYSSSSTDTQYF.

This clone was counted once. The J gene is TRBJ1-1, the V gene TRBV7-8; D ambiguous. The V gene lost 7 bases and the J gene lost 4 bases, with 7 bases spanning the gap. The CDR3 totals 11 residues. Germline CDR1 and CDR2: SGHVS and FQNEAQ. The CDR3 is CASTRPTEAFF. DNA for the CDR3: TGTGCCAGCACCAGGCCCACTGAAGCTTTCTTT.

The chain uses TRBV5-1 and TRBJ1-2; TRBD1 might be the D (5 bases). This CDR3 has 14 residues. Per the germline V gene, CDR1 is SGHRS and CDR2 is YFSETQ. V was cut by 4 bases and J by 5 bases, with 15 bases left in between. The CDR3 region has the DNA TGCGCCAGCAGCGTCGTACCCGACAGTTATGGCTACACCTTC. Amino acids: CASSVVPDSYGYTF.

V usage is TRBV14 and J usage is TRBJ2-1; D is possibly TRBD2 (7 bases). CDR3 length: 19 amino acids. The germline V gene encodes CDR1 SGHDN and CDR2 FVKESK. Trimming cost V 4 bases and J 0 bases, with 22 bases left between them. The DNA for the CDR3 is TGTGCCAGCAGCCCCATCGCGGGGGCCGAAAGGAGCTCCTACAATGAGCAGTTCTTC. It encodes CASSPIAGAERSSYNEQFF.

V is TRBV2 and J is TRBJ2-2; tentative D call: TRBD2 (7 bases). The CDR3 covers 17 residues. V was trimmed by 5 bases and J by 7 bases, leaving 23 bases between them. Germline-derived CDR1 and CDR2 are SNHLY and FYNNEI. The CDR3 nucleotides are TGTGCCAGCAGTCCCGCCTCGGGGGGCGCCGTAATCGGGGAGCTGTTTTTT. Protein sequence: CASSPASGGAVIGELFF.

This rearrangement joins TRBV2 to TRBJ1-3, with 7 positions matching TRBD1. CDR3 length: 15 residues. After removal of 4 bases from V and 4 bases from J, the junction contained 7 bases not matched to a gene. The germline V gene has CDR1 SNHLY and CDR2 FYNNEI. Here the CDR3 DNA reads TGTGCCAGCAGTGGAGAGAGGGGGCTCGGAAACACCATATATTTT. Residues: CASSGERGLGNTIYF.

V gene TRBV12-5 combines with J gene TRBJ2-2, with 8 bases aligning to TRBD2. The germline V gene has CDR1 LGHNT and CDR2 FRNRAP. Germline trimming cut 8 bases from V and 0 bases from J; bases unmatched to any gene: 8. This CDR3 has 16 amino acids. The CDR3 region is CASLSGENANTGELFF. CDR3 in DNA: TGTGCTAGTCTTAGCGGGGAGAACGCGAACACCGGGGAGCTGTTTTTT.

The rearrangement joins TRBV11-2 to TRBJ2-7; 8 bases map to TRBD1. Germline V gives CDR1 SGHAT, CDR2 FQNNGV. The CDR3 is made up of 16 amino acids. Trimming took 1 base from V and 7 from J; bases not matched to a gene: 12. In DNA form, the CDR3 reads TGTGCCAGCAGCTTAGTCGGCGTAGTCAGGGGGCAGGAGCAGTACTTC. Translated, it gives CASSLVGVVRGQEQYF.

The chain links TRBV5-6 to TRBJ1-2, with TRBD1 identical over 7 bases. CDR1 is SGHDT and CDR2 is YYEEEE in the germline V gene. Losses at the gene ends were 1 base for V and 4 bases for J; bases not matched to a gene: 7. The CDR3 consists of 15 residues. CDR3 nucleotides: TGTGCCAGCAGCTTGAGACCAGGGGGGACCTATGGCTACACCTTC. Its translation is CASSLRPGGTYGYTF.

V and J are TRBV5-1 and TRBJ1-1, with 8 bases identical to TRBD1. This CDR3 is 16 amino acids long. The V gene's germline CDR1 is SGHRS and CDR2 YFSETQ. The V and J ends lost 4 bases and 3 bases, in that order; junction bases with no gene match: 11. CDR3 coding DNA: TGCGCCAGCAGCCCCGGACAGGGTGGCCCTTACACTGAAGCTTTCTTT. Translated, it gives CASSPGQGGPYTEAFF.

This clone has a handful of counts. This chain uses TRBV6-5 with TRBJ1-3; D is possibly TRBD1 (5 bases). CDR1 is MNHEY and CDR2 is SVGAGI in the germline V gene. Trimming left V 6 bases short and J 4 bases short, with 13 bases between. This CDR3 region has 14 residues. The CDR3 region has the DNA TGTGCCAGCAGATTCGACAGATTCGGAAACACCATATATTTT. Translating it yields CASRFDRFGNTIYF.